Below, one T cell receptor beta chain is given with its context. Antigen unknown. The entry originates in a study of CD8+ T cells in alopecia areata. Broader study findings: Persistence in scalp and blood during tofacitinib was observed for many expanded lesional clones. Normal skin's resident alphabeta T cells are sequenced alongside lesional scalp T cells.

In each case, RNA was isolated and then reverse transcribed into cDNA as the sequencing template. This table comes from immunoSEQ multiplex PCR, and its TCRdb copy is limited to in-frame clones, with some not included. Seen here are about 42,000 clones, around nine tenths observed once, and the top ten hold approximately 19%. Sample treatment: oral pan-JAK inhibitor, 5-10 mg twice daily. Peripheral blood, together with lesional scalp punch biopsies, was collected from alopecia areata patients. Sorting separated CD4+ and CD8+ T cells out of PBMCs. From germline, CDR1 is MDHEN and CDR2 SYDVKM. V trimming: 5 bases; J trimming: 4 bases; junction bases outside the gene matches: 3. The CDR3 length is 13 residues.

The origin of this receptor is a human donor with alopecia areata. The chain couples TRBV28 to TRBJ2-7; 9 nucleotides align to TRBD2. The sequenced sample was CD8+ T cells sorted from blood, obtained at week 24, from a patient treated with tofacitinib. Here the CDR3 reads CASSRRGGYEQYF. The CDR3 region has the DNA TGTGCCAGCAGTAGGCGGGGGGGTTACGAGCAGTACTTC.